This T cell receptor (beta chain) was found in a study of blood T cell repertoires in COVID-19. Study as a whole: Acute and convalescent COVID-19 specimens originated in the United States, Italy and Spain.

Seattle enrolled patients during active infection and tracked them longitudinally. V lost 6 bases to trimming and J lost 8 bases, with 7 bases between them. Germline V lookup: CDR1 MDHEN, CDR2 SYDVKM. The CDR3 has 11 residues. Some clones are missing from TCRdb's copy, which holds only in-frame ones; the method was immunoSEQ multiplex PCR. This table has tens of thousands of clones, more than 80% appearing once. The chain joins TRBV28 to TRBJ1-4; D is ambiguous. The TCR sequence derives from a woman aged 60 to 75 with COVID-19, enrolled during active disease. Material for sequencing was peripheral blood. The chain's CDR3 is CASRAREKLFF. DNA for the CDR3: TGTGCCAGCAGGGCTAGAGAAAAACTGTTTTTT.